This record concerns one T cell receptor (beta chain) sequence. The data were obtained in a study of control samples from healthy donors and cancer patients. The CDR3 is 16 amino acids. Germline V gene sequence: CDR1 SGDLS, CDR2 YYNGEE. With 0 bases clipped from V and 4 bases from J, the junction kept 8 bases outside the gene matches. The repertoire was sequenced with immunoSEQ multiplex PCR; TCRdb's copy has only in-frame clones and lacks some. In all, the sample yields about 210,000 clones. V usage is TRBV9 and J usage is TRBJ2-5, with TRBD2 matching 8 bases. Material: blood. The clonotype originates from a woman aged 25 to 39 in good health. This CDR3 is CASSVDAGGQGETQYF. The CDR3 bases are TGTGCCAGCAGCGTAGACGCGGGGGGCCAAGGAGAGACCCAGTACTTC. The complete variable domain, with remaining parts taken from reference TRBV9 and TRBJ2-5, reads DSGVTQTPKHLITATGQRVTLRCSPRSGDLSVYWYQQSLDQGLQFLIQYYNGEERAKGNILERFSAQQFPDLHSELNLSSLELGDSALYFCASSVDAGGQGETQYFGPGTRLLVL.